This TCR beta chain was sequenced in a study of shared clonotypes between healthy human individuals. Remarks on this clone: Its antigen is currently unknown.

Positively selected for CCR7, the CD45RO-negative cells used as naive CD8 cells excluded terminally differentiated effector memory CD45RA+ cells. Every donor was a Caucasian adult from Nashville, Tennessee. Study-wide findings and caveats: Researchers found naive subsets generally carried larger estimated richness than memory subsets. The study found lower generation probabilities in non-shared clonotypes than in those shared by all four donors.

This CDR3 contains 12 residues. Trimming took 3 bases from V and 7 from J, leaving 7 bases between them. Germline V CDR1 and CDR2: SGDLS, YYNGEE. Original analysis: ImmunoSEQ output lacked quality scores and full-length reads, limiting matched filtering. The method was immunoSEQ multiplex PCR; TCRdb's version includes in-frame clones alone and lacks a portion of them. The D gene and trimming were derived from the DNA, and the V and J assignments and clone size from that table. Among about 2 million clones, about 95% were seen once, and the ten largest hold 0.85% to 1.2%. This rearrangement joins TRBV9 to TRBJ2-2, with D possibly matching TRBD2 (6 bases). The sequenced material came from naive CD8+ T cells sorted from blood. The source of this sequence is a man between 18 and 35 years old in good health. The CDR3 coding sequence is TGTGCCAGCAGCGAGGGAGGCGGGGAGCTGTTTTTT. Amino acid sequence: CASSEGGGELFF.